The next 7 T cell receptor beta chains were all read from a single sample in a study of T cell responses to AZD1222 COVID-19 vaccine. Assay used: immunoSEQ multiplex PCR; TCRdb lists only in-frame clones, some missing. Of approximately 130,000 clones listed, roughly 87% are singletons. Material: peripheral blood, obtained 28 days after the second AZD1222 dose. The receptors derive from an adult who received the AZD1222 COVID-19 vaccine.

The CDR3 DNA sequence: TGTGCCAGCAGTGAGTCGCAGGCCAGGGCAACGGCCCAGTACTTC. Residues: CASSESQARATAQYF. The genes are TRBV6-1 and TRBJ2-5; a possible D gene is TRBD1 (5 bases). CDR1 is MNHNS, CDR2 SASEGT, per germline. The CDR3 totals 15 residues. V dropped 3 bases and J dropped 9 bases, with 20 bases sitting between them.

This chain links TRBV20-1 with TRBJ1-2; 8 nucleotides align to TRBD1. In germline, CDR1 is DFQATT, CDR2 SNEGSKA (reference sequence). This CDR3 is built from 12 residues. With 3 bases clipped from V and 8 bases from J, the junction kept 5 bases outside the gene matches. The CDR3 region has the DNA TGCAGTGCTAGTCGCGACAGGGGAGGCTACACCTTC. Translation: CSASRDRGGYTF.

This clone was picked up a small number of times. Other DNA sequences from this sample encode an identical CDR3 as well. The chain links TRBV2 to TRBJ1-5, with D hard to call. Trimming stripped 4 bases from V and 4 bases from J, with 8 bases between. The CDR3 extends over 13 amino acids. Germline-derived CDR1 and CDR2 are SNHLY and FYNNEI. CDR3 sequence: CASSVGENQPQHF. CDR3 in DNA: TGTGCCAGCAGTGTCGGGGAAAATCAGCCCCAGCATTTT. The variable domain in full, with the rest retrieved from reference TRBV2 and TRBJ1-5, is EPEVTQTPSHQVTQMGQEVILRCVPISNHLYFYWYRQILGQKVEFLVSFYNNEISEKSEIFDDQFSVERPDGSNFTLKIRSTKLEDSAMYFCASSVGENQPQHFGDGTRLSIL.

The chain uses TRBV30 and TRBJ1-4; 9 bases map to TRBD1. Trimming at V came to 5 bases and at J to 14 bases, leaving 12 bases not matched to a gene. Germline values: CDR1 GTSNPN, CDR2 SVGIG (reference sequence). CDR3 length: 13 amino acids. The CDR3 DNA sequence: TGTGCCTGGGCGGGACAGGGTCTTAGTACCCTGTTTTTT. Translation: CAWAGQGLSTLFF.

The genes are TRBV5-6 and TRBJ1-2; perhaps TRBD1 as D (6 bases). Germline CDR1 SGHDT, CDR2 YYEEEE. The CDR3 extends over 13 amino acids. V was pared by 5 bases and J by 6 bases, with 14 bases between. CDR3 nucleotide sequence: TGTGCCAGCAGTGACGGACAGCGAGATGGCTACACCTTC. Translating gives CASSDGQRDGYTF.

The rearrangement joins TRBV28 to TRBJ1-2; no definite D call. Looked up from germline, CDR1 is MDHEN and CDR2 is SYDVKM. V was trimmed by 1 base and J by 3 bases, leaving 0 bases between them. The CDR3 is 11 amino acids. The CDR3 here is CASSLYYGYTF. The CDR3 nucleotides are TGTGCCAGCAGTTTATACTATGGCTACACCTTC.

This clone showed up just once. A read error may produce the germline difference seen at one junction end. The chain couples TRBV10-3 to TRBJ1-6; D not resolved. Per germline, CDR1 ENHRY and CDR2 SYGVKD. The CDR3 contains 12 residues. The CDR3 coding sequence is TGTGCCACGCCGTTGACCCGGCACCCTGGGGACTTT. Amino acid sequence: CATPLTRHPGDF.